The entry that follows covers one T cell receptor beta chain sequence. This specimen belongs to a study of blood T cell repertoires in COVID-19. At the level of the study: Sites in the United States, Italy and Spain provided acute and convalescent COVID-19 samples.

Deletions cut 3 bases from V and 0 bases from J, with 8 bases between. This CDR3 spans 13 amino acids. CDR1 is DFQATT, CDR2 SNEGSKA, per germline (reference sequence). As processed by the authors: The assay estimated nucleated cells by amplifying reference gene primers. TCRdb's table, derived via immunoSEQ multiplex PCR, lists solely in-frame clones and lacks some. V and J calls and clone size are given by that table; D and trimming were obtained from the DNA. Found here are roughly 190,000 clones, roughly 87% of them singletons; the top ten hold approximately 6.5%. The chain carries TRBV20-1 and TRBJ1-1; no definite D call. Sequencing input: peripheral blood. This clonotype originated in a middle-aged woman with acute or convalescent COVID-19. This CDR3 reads CSASLTVNTEAFF. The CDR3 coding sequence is TGCAGTGCTAGTCTTACGGTGAACACTGAAGCTTTCTTT.